The 31 T cell receptor beta chains below were found in one sample sequenced in a study of CD8 T cells in ankylosing spondylitis. TCRdb reanalysed the 5' RACE reads using MiXCR and keeps one entry per CDR3 protein. Of about 750,000 distinct CDR3 sequences listed, about 20% are singletons. General study results and limits: Seemingly characteristic of ankylosing spondylitis blood was a TCR beta motif consisting of several highly homologous variants.

Their recognized antigens are unknown. The sample consisted of blood, either unsorted or a sorted T cell fraction (not recorded which). All receptors derive from a male donor with ankylosing spondylitis.

The chain carries TRBV7-9 and TRBJ2-7; tentative D call: TRBD1 (5 bases). The ends were cut back, 5 bases at V and 5 bases at J, with 13 bases in the middle. CDR3 length equals 13 residues. Germline CDR1 and CDR2: SEHNR and FQNEAQ (reference sequence). CDR3 loop: CASSTYTGDEQYF. In DNA form, the CDR3 reads TGTGCCAGCAGCACCTACACAGGAGACGAGCAGTACTTC.

The chain uses TRBV9 and TRBJ2-1, with D tentatively TRBD2 (6 bases). Per germline, CDR1 SGDLS and CDR2 YYNGEE. The CDR3 spans 15 residues. V shed 2 bases and J shed 3 bases, with 12 bases lying between them. The CDR3 loop is CASSVRDSNYNEQFF. The DNA of the CDR3 is TGTGCCAGCAGCGTCCGGGACTCCAACTACAATGAGCAGTTCTTC.

This clonotype came up a few times. This chain connects TRBV9 to TRBJ1-1; D might be TRBD1 (5 bases). The V gene's germline CDR1 is SGDLS and CDR2 YYNGEE. CDR3 length: 15 residues. Trimming left V 0 bases short and J 3 bases short, with 12 bases between. CDR3 in amino acids: CASSVGSGRDTEAFF. The CDR3, as DNA: TGTGCCAGCAGCGTAGGGTCCGGCAGGGACACTGAAGCTTTCTTT.

This chain connects TRBV6-4 to TRBJ2-1; TRBD1 matches 10 bases. The germline CDR1 and CDR2 sequences are MRHNA and SNTAGT. With V trimmed by 4 bases and J by 8 bases, 8 bases remained unmatched. The CDR3 runs 15 residues. CDR3 sequence: CASSATRDRGHEQFF. Here the CDR3 DNA reads TGTGCCAGCAGTGCTACCCGGGACAGGGGTCATGAGCAGTTCTTC.

This clonotype was counted only a few times. The CDR3 nucleotides read TGTGCCAGCAGCTTAGAGAGGGAACAGCCCCAGCATTTT. It codes for CASSLEREQPQHF. J is TRBJ1-5 and V is TRBV7-2, with D unclear. The CDR3 contains 13 residues. With 1 base removed from V and 7 bases from J, the gap between germline ends came to 8 bases. CDR1 is SGHTA, CDR2 FQGNSA, per germline.

This clonotype appeared a few times. This sequence joins TRBV20-1 and TRBJ2-3; D not certain. Trimming took off 1 base at V and 3 bases at J, with 11 bases between the two ends. Per the germline V gene, CDR1 is DFQATT and CDR2 is SNEGSKA (reference sequence). This CDR3 has 14 residues. Written as DNA, the CDR3 is TGCAGTGCTAGAGGGTCCCTAGGTACAGATACGCAGTATTTT. Translation gives CSARGSLGTDTQYF.

This clonotype was counted only a few times. The rearrangement joins TRBV7-2 to TRBJ2-2; D unresolved. In germline, CDR1 is SGHTA, CDR2 FQGNSA. Deletions cut 3 bases from V and 7 bases from J, with 9 bases between. This CDR3 comprises 13 residues. CDR3 DNA sequence: TGTGCCAGCAGCTTCGGTAGTTACGGGGAGCTGTTTTTT. It specifies CASSFGSYGELFF.

A few counts support this clonotype. The rearrangement links TRBV5-1 to TRBJ2-1; 10 bases line up with TRBD2. This CDR3 region has 16 residues. The J segment lost 8 bases and the V segment lost 3 bases, leaving 11 bases of the junction unmatched. Germline values: CDR1 SGHRS, CDR2 YFSETQ. This chain's CDR3 is CASSSNSGTSVHEQFF. The CDR3 DNA sequence: TGCGCCAGCAGCTCCAACTCCGGGACTAGCGTCCATGAGCAGTTCTTC.

This clonotype has just a few counts. V gene TRBV2 combines with J gene TRBJ1-6; D unclear. CDR3 length: 11 amino acids. The germline V gene encodes CDR1 SNHLY and CDR2 FYNNEI. V lost 6 bases and J 7 bases, leaving 4 bases between the germline ends. Here the CDR3 reads CASRKNSPLHF. The CDR3 DNA sequence: TGTGCCAGCAGGAAAAATTCACCCCTCCACTTT.

This clonotype was seen a handful of times. V and J are TRBV15 and TRBJ1-2; D gene ambiguous. V lost 8 bases, J lost 5 bases, and 15 bases lay in between. Germline V lookup: CDR1 LNHNV, CDR2 YYDKDF (reference sequence). This CDR3 is built from 13 residues. The DNA for the CDR3 is TGTGCCACCTCCCCTGGGGTGGGGTATGGCTACACCTTC. Protein sequence: CATSPGVGYGYTF.

The V and J genes are TRBV5-1 and TRBJ2-7; D perhaps matches TRBD2 (6 bases). Trimming removed 5 bases from V and 0 bases from J, with 15 bases in between. The CDR3 sequence is 15 residues long. CDR1 is SGHRS, CDR2 YFSETQ, per germline. This CDR3 reads CASRIVDGSSYEQYF. In DNA, the CDR3 is TGCGCCAGCAGAATTGTGGACGGGAGCTCCTACGAGCAGTACTTC.

The chain is built from TRBV5-1 and TRBJ1-1; D remains ambiguous. V was pared by 6 bases and J by 1 base, with 13 bases between. CDR1 and CDR2 (germline): SGHRS, YFSETQ. The CDR3 has 14 residues. The CDR3 protein is CASTPSGSNTEAFF. CDR3 bases: TGCGCCAGCACCCCATCGGGGTCGAACACTGAAGCTTTCTTT.

The chain carries TRBV27 and TRBJ2-7, with 7 bases matching TRBD1. The CDR3 has 14 residues. V shed 4 bases and J 4 bases; nucleotides not matched to a gene: 7. Looked up from germline, CDR1 is MNHEY and CDR2 is SMNVEV (reference sequence). CDR3 nucleotides: TGTGCCAGCAGTTCCGGGACAGATCTTTACGAGCAGTACTTC. It codes for CASSSGTDLYEQYF.

The table lists this clonotype with a few counts. This rearrangement joins TRBV28 to TRBJ2-3, with TRBD2 as a possible D gene (7 bases). Trimming cost V 6 bases and J 1 base, with 14 bases left between them. Germline CDR1 reads MDHEN; CDR2 reads SYDVKM. This CDR3 region has 15 residues. CDR3: CASRTGGRRTDTQYF. The CDR3 nucleotides are TGTGCCAGCAGAACGGGGGGCAGACGCACAGATACGCAGTATTTT.

V usage is TRBV6-1 and J usage is TRBJ2-1; 7 nucleotides agree with TRBD1. Germline trimming cut 6 bases from V and 9 bases from J; bases unmatched to any gene: 17. The CDR3 sequence is 16 residues long. Germline V gene lookup returns CDR1 MNHNS and CDR2 SASEGT. Written as DNA, the CDR3 is TGTGCCAGCAGGGACCAAGGGGGCGAGGGAGTCCGTGAGCAGTTCTTC. This gives the protein CASRDQGGEGVREQFF.

This clonotype was recorded a few times. The chain links TRBV6-1 to TRBJ1-5; TRBD1 aligns across 8 bases. The junction had 9 bases not matched to a gene; V was cut back by 5 bases and J by 0 bases. The length of the CDR3 is 17 residues. The germline CDR1 and CDR2 sequences are MNHNS and SASEGT. DNA for the CDR3: TGTGCCAGCAGTCCCCGGACAGGGCGAAATAGCAATCAGCCCCAGCATTTT. It is translated as CASSPRTGRNSNQPQHF.

The chain joins TRBV20-1 to TRBJ1-2, with TRBD1 as a possible D gene (5 bases). V lost 3 bases and J 6 bases, leaving 11 bases between the germline ends. Germline V gene lookup returns CDR1 DFQATT and CDR2 SNEGSKA (reference sequence). The length of the CDR3 is 12 residues. The chain's CDR3 is CSARKRGHGYTF. The CDR3 bases are TGCAGTGCTAGGAAGCGGGGCCATGGCTACACCTTC.

V usage is TRBV27 and J usage is TRBJ1-3, with D maybe TRBD1 (6 bases). The germline gives CDR1 MNHEY, CDR2 SMNVEV (reference sequence). Trimming left V 5 bases short and J 1 base short, with 15 bases between. This CDR3 is built from 16 residues. The CDR3 sequence: CASSTKQGKSGNTIYF. CDR3 coding DNA: TGTGCCAGCAGTACGAAACAGGGCAAGTCTGGAAACACCATATATTTT.

This clonotype turned up a few times. J is TRBJ2-7 and V is TRBV28; 9 bases match TRBD1. The CDR3 is 14 amino acids. Losses at the gene ends were 5 bases for V and 3 bases for J; bases not matched to a gene: 5. Germline CDR1 is MDHEN and CDR2 is SYDVKM. CDR3 region: CASSNRDRDYEQYF. CDR3 bases: TGTGCCAGCAGTAACCGGGACAGGGACTACGAGCAGTACTTC. Drawing the rest from reference TRBV28 and TRBJ2-7, the complete variable domain is DVKVTQSSRYLVKRTGEKVFLECVQDMDHENMFWYRQDPGLGLRLIYFSYDVKMKEKGDIPEGYSVSREKKERFSLILESASTNQTSMYLCASSNRDRDYEQYFGPGTRLTVT.

J is TRBJ2-5 and V is TRBV7-3; D ambiguous. V was trimmed by 0 bases and J by 6 bases, leaving 20 bases between them. CDR3 length equals 17 residues. CDR1 SGHTA and CDR2 FQGTGA come from the germline V gene. The DNA of the CDR3 is TGTGCCAGCAGCTTAACAGGAAATCGTGGGGAAGAAAAGACCCAGTACTTC. It translates to CASSLTGNRGEEKTQYF.

This clonotype has only a few counts. This rearrangement joins TRBV10-3 to TRBJ2-7, with a tentative D call TRBD1 (5 bases). CDR1 and CDR2 from the germline V gene are ENHRY and SYGVKD. There are 14 residues in the CDR3. V lost 3 bases and J lost 2, with 11 bases in between. The CDR3 coding sequence is TGTGCCATCAGTGACTTGGGGCAGACCTACGAGCAGTACTTC. This gives the protein CAISDLGQTYEQYF.

The chain has TRBV20-1 and TRBJ2-2; 9 nucleotides agree with TRBD1. V trimming: 3 bases; J trimming: 3 bases; junction bases outside the gene matches: 8. Germline V gene lookup returns CDR1 DFQATT and CDR2 SNEGSKA (reference sequence). The CDR3 sequence is 16 residues long. The CDR3 region is CSARGQGMGYTGELFF. The CDR3 DNA is TGCAGTGCTAGGGGACAGGGAATGGGGTACACCGGGGAGCTGTTTTTT.

CDR3: CASSWDRERVQFF. Here the CDR3 DNA reads TGTGCCAGCAGCTGGGACAGGGAACGGGTGCAGTTCTTC. The chain recombines TRBV11-2 with TRBJ2-1; 9 bases line up with TRBD1. V shed 4 bases, J shed 12 bases, and the junction held 7 bases outside the gene matches. From germline, CDR1 is SGHAT and CDR2 FQNNGV. CDR3 length equals 13 residues.

The genes are TRBV4-1 and TRBJ1-3; D is ambiguous. The CDR3 length is 12 residues. V lost 0 bases and J 10 bases, leaving 7 bases between the germline ends. Looked up from germline, CDR1 is MGHRA and CDR2 is YSYEKL. The CDR3 DNA is TGCGCCAGCAGCCAAGAGTTTGGGACCATATATTTT. Protein sequence: CASSQEFGTIYF.

Remarks on this clonotype: Mismatch with germline at one junction end may stem from a read error. J is TRBJ2-7 and V is TRBV5-1, with 7 bases aligning to TRBD1. The V gene's germline CDR1 is SGHRS and CDR2 YFSETQ. The CDR3 length is 14 residues. CDR3 sequence (DNA): TGCGCCAGAAGCTTGGGACAGCGTAACTACGAGCAGTACTTC. Translating gives CARSLGQRNYEQYF. The full variable domain, its missing parts supplied by reference TRBV5-1 and TRBJ2-7, is KAGVTQTPRYLIKTRGQQVTLSCSPISGHRSVSWYQQTPGQGLQFLFEYFSETQRNKGNFPGRFSGRQFSNSRSEMNVSTLELGDSALYLCARSLGQRNYEQYFGPGTRLTVT.

This clonotype has just a few counts. This chain links TRBV9 with TRBJ2-1; maybe TRBD2 (6 bases). CDR3 size: 15 residues. The V gene lost 6 bases and the J gene lost 2 bases, with 15 bases spanning the gap. CDR1 and CDR2 from the germline V gene are SGDLS and YYNGEE. The CDR3 loop is CASTRSSGTYNEQFF. CDR3 bases: TGTGCCAGCACCAGAAGTAGCGGAACCTACAATGAGCAGTTCTTC.

Ten or more counts support this clonotype. The chain combines TRBV7-9 with TRBJ2-5; D is undetermined. The V gene's germline CDR1 is SEHNR and CDR2 FQNEAQ (reference sequence). The CDR3 extends over 15 amino acids. Between the trimmed V and J ends, which lost 1 base and 0 bases, there was a span of 9 bases. DNA of the CDR3: TGTGCCAGCAGCTTAGGTCACTCGAACCAAGAGACCCAGTACTTC. Translating it yields CASSLGHSNQETQYF.

This chain connects TRBV7-9 to TRBJ2-5; maybe TRBD2 (6 bases). Germline CDR1 is SEHNR and CDR2 is FQNEAQ (reference sequence). The CDR3 totals 14 residues. The V end was cut by 7 bases, the J end by 5 bases, with 17 bases between. CDR3: CASTPVGGRETQYF. CDR3 nucleotides: TGTGCCAGCACCCCGGTCGGGGGTAGGGAGACCCAGTACTTC.

This chain connects TRBV12-3 or TRBV12-4 to TRBJ2-5, with D perhaps TRBD1 or TRBD2 (5 bases each). The CDR3 totals 14 residues. Between the trimmed V and J ends, which lost 4 bases and 5 bases, there was a span of 14 bases. The CDR3 DNA is TGTGCCAGCAGTTCCCCTCCAGAGGGGGAGACCCAGTACTTC. Protein: CASSSPPEGETQYF.

This rearrangement joins TRBV9 to TRBJ1-6, with no clear D. This CDR3 has 13 amino acids. CDR1 is SGDLS, CDR2 YYNGEE, per germline. V was trimmed by 0 bases and J by 6 bases, leaving 4 bases between them. This CDR3 is CASSVEVNSPLHF. The CDR3 DNA reads TGTGCCAGCAGCGTAGAGGTTAATTCACCCCTCCACTTT.

The chain carries TRBV6-5 and TRBJ1-1, with D hard to call. Germline V gives CDR1 MNHEY, CDR2 SVGAGI. V was trimmed by 0 bases and J by 1 base, leaving 15 bases between them. The CDR3 covers 17 residues. The CDR3 is CASSYSGDGRWNTEAFF. The DNA for the CDR3 is TGTGCCAGCAGTTACTCGGGAGACGGACGGTGGAACACTGAAGCTTTCTTT.